The 14 T cell receptor beta chains below come from one sample, sequenced in a study of CD8 T cells in ankylosing spondylitis. Each CDR3 protein gets one entry after TCRdb re-called the 5' RACE reads with MiXCR. The table lists some 130,000 distinct CDR3 sequences, roughly 8.8% of them singletons. The sequenced material came from blood, either unsorted or a sorted T cell fraction (not recorded which). All receptors come from a male donor with ankylosing spondylitis or in good health (not recorded which).

This clonotype was counted at least ten times. This sequence joins TRBV20-1 and TRBJ2-5; no firm D call. Looked up from germline, CDR1 is DFQATT and CDR2 is SNEGSKA (reference sequence). The CDR3 covers 12 residues. Trimming removed 4 bases from V and 0 bases from J, with 6 bases in between. This CDR3 reads CSATPDQETQYF. CDR3 bases: TGCAGTGCTACCCCAGACCAAGAGACCCAGTACTTC.

This clonotype was counted many times. This rearrangement joins TRBV6-1 to TRBJ1-1; tentative D call: TRBD1 (5 bases). The CDR3 loop spans 14 amino acids. From germline, CDR1 is MNHNS and CDR2 SASEGT. The V and J ends lost 2 bases and 1 base respectively, with 8 bases between them. For the CDR3, the DNA is TGTGCCAGCAGTGAATGGGGCAGGAACACTGAAGCTTTCTTT. This sequence encodes CASSEWGRNTEAFF.

This clonotype was found many times. The chain combines TRBV3-1 with TRBJ1-2, with 7 bases matching TRBD1. There are 15 residues in the CDR3. Germline V CDR1 and CDR2: LGHDT, YNNKEL (reference sequence). With V trimmed by 2 bases and J by 8 bases, 11 bases remained unmatched. CDR3 nucleotide sequence: TGTGCCAGCAGCCAATATCCAGGGGGTTCAATCGGCTACACCTTC. It is translated as CASSQYPGGSIGYTF.

The V gene is TRBV7-2, the J gene TRBJ2-7; 11 bases are a match to TRBD2. CDR1 and CDR2 (germline): SGHTA, FQGNSA. The CDR3 has 15 residues. V lost 5 bases and J lost 3; bases outside the gene matches: 6. CDR3 residues: CASSPRLAGHYEQYF. The CDR3 bases are TGTGCCAGCAGCCCACGACTAGCGGGGCACTACGAGCAGTACTTC.

This clonotype came up many times. This CDR3 is CASSSGWLAGGSDTQYF. The CDR3 nucleotides are TGTGCCAGCAGCTCGGGTTGGCTAGCGGGAGGGTCAGATACGCAGTATTTT. This chain uses TRBV7-2 with TRBJ2-3; TRBD2 matches at 12 bases. Unmatched junction bases numbered 9, after V lost 4 bases and J lost 4 bases. Germline V gene data show CDR1 as SGHTA and CDR2 as FQGNSA. The CDR3 has 17 amino acids.

This clonotype has a handful of counts. CDR3 protein: CASRPDRNTGELFF. The CDR3 nucleotides are TGTGCCAGCAGACCAGACAGGAACACCGGGGAGCTGTTTTTT. The V call is TRBV2, the J call TRBJ2-2, with D possibly matching TRBD1 (5 bases). The CDR3 runs 14 residues. V was cut by 6 bases and J by 1 base, with 9 bases left in between. Germline loops: CDR1 SNHLY, CDR2 FYNNEI.

As for this clonotype: Being one base from a much bigger clone, this may be a read error. This chain connects TRBV29-1 to TRBJ2-3, with 7 bases fitting TRBD1. Germline CDR1 is SQVTM and CDR2 is ANQGSEA. The CDR3 consists of 12 residues. CDR3 protein: CSGGQSTDTRYF. In nucleotides, the CDR3 is TGCAGCGGGGGACAGTCCACAGATACGCGGTATTTT.

This clonotype was detected ten times or more. V and J are TRBV5-1 and TRBJ1-2, with D tentatively TRBD1 (5 bases). Germline lookup yields CDR1 SGHRS and CDR2 YFSETQ. The CDR3 consists of 15 residues. Trimming cost V 3 bases and J 4 bases, with 16 bases left between them. The CDR3 loop is CASSYSGPLSYGYTF. Written as DNA, the CDR3 is TGCGCCAGCAGCTACTCAGGGCCCTTGAGCTATGGCTACACCTTC.

The rearrangement joins TRBV28 to TRBJ2-1; 10 bases align to TRBD2. The trim removed 3 bases at V and 14 bases at J, leaving 10 bases unmatched. The CDR3 runs to 14 residues. The germline V gene has CDR1 MDHEN and CDR2 SYDVKM. CDR3 residues: CASSLLGASGSEFF. CDR3 in DNA: TGTGCCAGCAGTTTGTTGGGTGCTAGCGGGAGTGAGTTCTTC.

This clonotype was recorded a few times. V usage is TRBV5-1 and J usage is TRBJ2-3; 8 bases are a match to TRBD2. The J segment lost 4 bases and the V segment lost 5 bases, leaving 9 bases of the junction unmatched. The CDR3 spans 15 residues. Germline V CDR1 and CDR2: SGHRS, YFSETQ. The CDR3 nucleotides read TGCGCCAGCAGGGCCCAGCGGGAGATCGCAGATACGCAGTATTTT. It yields the protein CASRAQREIADTQYF.

This clonotype was detected ten times or more. The chain uses TRBV7-2 and TRBJ2-3; no clear D. V was pared by 5 bases and J by 7 bases, with 16 bases between. This CDR3 has 14 residues. CDR1 SGHTA and CDR2 FQGNSA come from the germline V gene. CDR3 sequence (DNA): TGTGCCAGCAGCCCCACCCAACTTTTTCATACGCAGTATTTT. Protein sequence: CASSPTQLFHTQYF. The full variable domain, its missing parts supplied by reference TRBV7-2 and TRBJ2-3, is GAGVSQSPSNKVTEKGKDVELRCDPISGHTALYWYRQSLGQGLEFLIYFQGNSAPDKSGLPSDRFSAERTGGSVSTLTIQRTQQEDSAVYLCASSPTQLFHTQYFGPGTRLTVL.

This clonotype was observed many times. The rearrangement links TRBV20-1 to TRBJ1-2, with 8 bases fitting TRBD1. The CDR3 length is 14 residues. V lost 3 bases and J lost 3; bases outside the gene matches: 6. Germline V gene data show CDR1 as DFQATT and CDR2 as SNEGSKA (reference sequence). The CDR3 is CSARLDRVDYGYTF. CDR3 DNA: TGCAGTGCTAGGCTGGACAGGGTAGACTATGGCTACACCTTC.

This clonotype was detected many times. The chain employs TRBV7-2 and TRBJ2-7, with no clear D. Trimming cost V 1 base and J 6 bases, with 4 bases left between them. In germline, CDR1 is SGHTA, CDR2 FQGNSA. The CDR3 consists of 11 residues. The CDR3 loop reads CASSLVGEQYF. The CDR3 DNA reads TGTGCCAGCAGCTTAGTCGGCGAGCAGTACTTC.

This clonotype came up a few times. J is TRBJ2-2 and V is TRBV5-1; 13 positions match TRBD2. Germline loops: CDR1 SGHRS, CDR2 YFSETQ. With 2 bases clipped from V and 5 bases from J, the junction kept 6 bases outside the gene matches. The CDR3 is 17 amino acids. The DNA for the CDR3 is TGCGCCAGCAGCTTAATCACTAGCGGGAGGGTGACCGGGGAGCTGTTTTTT. As protein: CASSLITSGRVTGELFF.